A single sample gave rise to the 9 T cell receptor beta chains below, sequenced in a study of CD4+ T cells in melanoma. The data were produced by immunoSEQ multiplex PCR, yet TCRdb's version contains in-frame clones alone and is incomplete. Here the sample spans about 50,000 clones, 80% to 90% being singletons. The sample consisted of peripheral blood. The receptor set was obtained from a human donor with melanoma.

The chain links TRBV5-5 to TRBJ2-5; D gene unclear. The CDR3 has 14 amino acids. Trimming took off 0 bases at V and 4 bases at J, with 10 bases between the two ends. CDR1 is SGHKS, CDR2 YYEKEE, per germline (reference sequence). CDR3 in DNA: TGTGCCAGCAGCTTGGAAGTGGGCAGAGAGACCCAGTACTTC. Its protein product is CASSLEVGRETQYF.

The chain recombines TRBV28 with TRBJ2-5; possible D gene TRBD2, 5 bases. The CDR3 loop spans 14 amino acids. With 5 bases removed from V and 5 bases from J, the gap between germline ends came to 15 bases. The V gene's germline CDR1 is MDHEN and CDR2 SYDVKM. CDR3 DNA sequence: TGTGCCAGCAGTCCCCGGGATCTCGGGGAGACCCAGTACTTC. Amino acids: CASSPRDLGETQYF.

In nucleotides, the CDR3 is TGTGCCAGCAGCTTATCTGGGTCAGGGAAGGACCGCGAGCAGTACTTC. Its protein is CASSLSGSGKDREQYF. V usage is TRBV7-9 and J usage is TRBJ2-7; D perhaps matches TRBD1 (5 bases). V lost 2 bases to trimming and J lost 6 bases, with 20 bases between them. Germline-derived CDR1 and CDR2 are SEHNR and FQNEAQ (reference sequence). The CDR3 has 16 amino acids.

In DNA, the CDR3 is TGTGCCAGCAGAAAGGAGAGTTCACCCCTCCACTTT. Translated: CASRKESSPLHF. The gene calls are TRBV5-4 and TRBJ1-6; D not certain. Deletions cut 5 bases from V and 9 bases from J, with 9 bases between. The CDR3 runs 12 residues. Germline V lookup: CDR1 SGHNT, CDR2 YYREEE (reference sequence). The full variable domain, its missing parts supplied by reference TRBV5-4 and TRBJ1-6, is ETGVTQSPTHLIKTRGQQVTLRCSSQSGHNTVSWYQQALGQGPQFIFQYYREEENGRGNFPPRFSGLQFPNYSSELNVNALELDDSALYLCASRKESSPLHFGNGTRLTVT.

This clone was recorded once. In DNA, the CDR3 is TGCGCCAGCAGCTCAGGGGACCGCCCCTACGAGCAGTACTTC. Its protein product is CASSSGDRPYEQYF. V is TRBV5-1 and J is TRBJ2-7, with D possibly TRBD1 on 6 matching bases. The CDR3 is 14 residues long. From germline, CDR1 is SGHRS and CDR2 YFSETQ. Trimming took off 3 bases at V and 2 bases at J, with 12 bases between the two ends.

The chain carries TRBV27 and TRBJ1-3; possibly TRBD1 for D (6 bases). V lost 7 bases, J lost 7 bases, and 14 bases lay in between. Germline lookup yields CDR1 MNHEY and CDR2 SMNVEV (reference sequence). CDR3 length equals 13 residues. CDR3 region: CASKPSGGNTIYF. The CDR3 DNA follows: TGTGCCAGCAAACCCTCCGGGGGCAACACCATATATTTT.

The chain has TRBV10-3 and TRBJ1-1, with 11 nucleotides matching TRBD1. This CDR3 spans 16 amino acids. Germline V lookup: CDR1 ENHRY, CDR2 SYGVKD. The V segment lost 6 bases and the J segment 4 bases; nucleotides outside the gene matches: 10. The CDR3, as DNA: TGTGCCATCAGAGAGGGGACAGGGGGTCGGGGCACTGAAGCTTTCTTT. Its translation is CAIREGTGGRGTEAFF.

V is TRBV7-3 and J is TRBJ2-2; 8 bases map to TRBD2. The length of the CDR3 is 16 residues. The V segment lost 2 bases and the J segment 8 bases; nucleotides outside the gene matches: 10. Germline V gene data show CDR1 as SGHTA and CDR2 as FQGTGA. The CDR3 sequence: CASSLSGGGGPGELFF. DNA of the CDR3: TGTGCCAGCAGCTTATCGGGAGGGGGAGGTCCAGGGGAGCTGTTTTTT.

The chain employs TRBV7-3 and TRBJ2-5, with 7 nucleotides matching TRBD1. The J call may be wrong; the DNA end is better matched by TRBJ2-7. The CDR3 contains 15 residues. Germline CDR1 and CDR2: SGHTA and FQGTGA. The CDR3 loop reads CASSLMSQGVHEQYF. Here the CDR3 DNA reads TGTGCCAGCAGCTTAATGAGTCAGGGGGTCCACGAGCAGTACTTC.